The entry below describes one T cell receptor beta chain. The data derive from a study of CD8 T cells in Susac syndrome. The CDR3 is 13 residues long. Trimming took 0 bases from V and 7 from J, leaving 10 bases between them. Germline-derived CDR1 and CDR2 are SGDLS and YYNGEE. TEMRA cells were enriched by FACS, and CD4+ and CD8+ T cells were negatively isolated. After extraction with the RNeasy kit, roughly 0.45 to 1 ug of the RNA was reverse transcribed using random hexamers. TCRdb reprocessed the immunoSEQ multiplex PCR reads via MiXCR and lists one record per CDR3 protein. The table has 100,000 to 150,000 distinct CDR3 sequences, approximately 95% seen once.

The chain is built from TRBV9 and TRBJ1-1; D is unclear. The source material was CD8+ T cells from PBMCs. This receptor was obtained from a human donor with multiple sclerosis. This chain's CDR3 is CASSVVATSEAFF. The CDR3 bases are TGTGCCAGCAGCGTAGTGGCAACCAGTGAAGCTTTCTTT.